One and the same sample provided the 15 T cell receptor beta chains below, sequenced in a study of cytomegalovirus exposure and HLA in healthy donors. Researchers ran the PCR with 60 Vbeta and 13 Jbeta primers. Produced via immunoSEQ multiplex PCR; TCRdb's table is partial and in-frame only. Found here are 130,000 to 150,000 clones, about 80% of them singletons; the top ten hold about 2.4%. The sample was PBMCs. The receptor source for this set is a woman aged 18 to 35 in good health and CMV-seropositive.

A few counts support this clone. The chain combines TRBV7-2 with TRBJ2-1, with TRBD2 matching 8 bases. CDR1 and CDR2 from the germline V gene are SGHTA and FQGNSA. V gave up 8 bases and J gave up 5 bases; unmatched junction bases: 8. The CDR3 is 14 amino acids. The CDR3 DNA follows: TGTGCCAGCCTCCCGGGGGGGGCGGACAATGAGCAGTTCTTC. As protein: CASLPGGADNEQFF.

This chain uses TRBV7-9 with TRBJ1-2, with D possibly TRBD1 on 5 matching bases. This CDR3 is 13 amino acids long. CDR1 is SEHNR and CDR2 is FQNEAQ in the germline V gene (reference sequence). V shed 5 bases and J shed 6 bases, with 13 bases lying between them. Written as DNA, the CDR3 is TGTGCCAGCAGCCCCCCGGACATTAATGGCTACACCTTC. Amino acids: CASSPPDINGYTF.

This clone was seen more than once but under ten times. The chain has TRBV28 and TRBJ2-7; the match to TRBD2 covers 7 bases. The CDR3 is 15 residues long. Germline CDR1 MDHEN, CDR2 SYDVKM. V trimming: 5 bases; J trimming: 1 base; junction bases outside the gene matches: 8. CDR3 DNA: TGTGCCAGCAGTCGAGCCCCCGGGGGGTCCTACGAGCAGTACTTC. Its translation: CASSRAPGGSYEQYF.

The chain couples TRBV5-4 to TRBJ2-3, with 7 bases fitting TRBD1. Trimming cost V 4 bases and J 0 bases; bases outside gene matches: 8. This CDR3 contains 16 residues. CDR1 SGHNT and CDR2 YYREEE come from the germline V gene (reference sequence). This CDR3 is CASSIGTDHSTDTQYF. The CDR3 bases are TGTGCCAGCAGCATCGGGACAGACCACAGCACAGATACGCAGTATTTT.

On this clone itself: The junction shows a germline mismatch at one end, possibly a read error. This chain connects TRBV6-1 to TRBJ2-7; D unresolved. Germline V gives CDR1 MNHNS, CDR2 SASEGT. The CDR3 is 14 residues long. CDR3 coding DNA: TGTGCCAGCAGTGAAAATGCGGCAGCAACTGAAACGGACTTC. Residues: CASSENAAATETDF.

The chain joins TRBV6-1 to TRBJ1-6, with TRBD1 matching 7 bases. Germline CDR1 reads MNHNS; CDR2 reads SASEGT. The CDR3 length is 16 residues. The junction had 9 bases not matched to a gene; V was cut back by 3 bases and J by 7 bases. The CDR3 region has the DNA TGTGCCAGCAGTGATGGAATGGGACAGCGCAATTCACCCCTCCACTTT. Encoded protein: CASSDGMGQRNSPLHF.

The chain joins TRBV7-2 to TRBJ2-1; 10 bases map to TRBD2. CDR3 size: 15 residues. Trimming cost V 5 bases and J 4 bases; bases outside gene matches: 5. Looked up from germline, CDR1 is SGHTA and CDR2 is FQGNSA. In DNA, the CDR3 is TGTGCCAGCAGCCGACTAGCGGGCGGGTACAATGAGCAGTTCTTC. As protein: CASSRLAGGYNEQFF.

This chain connects TRBV19 to TRBJ1-4; no clear D gene. The germline gives CDR1 LNHDA, CDR2 SQIVND (reference sequence). Deletions cut 3 bases from V and 0 bases from J, with 11 bases between. The length of the CDR3 is 16 residues. The CDR3, as DNA: TGTGCCAGTAGTATCCTTTCACAAGCAACTAATGAAAAACTGTTTTTT. Amino acids: CASSILSQATNEKLFF.

The rearrangement links TRBV29-1 to TRBJ1-1; D is unclear. The CDR3 covers 17 residues. Germline loops: CDR1 SQVTM, CDR2 ANQGSEA. V lost 0 bases to trimming and J lost 1 base, with 18 bases between them. This CDR3 is CSVEEIPVGWKNTEAFF. As DNA, the CDR3 is TGCAGCGTTGAAGAGATACCAGTCGGGTGGAAGAACACTGAAGCTTTCTTT.

This sequence joins TRBV6-5 and TRBJ1-4; a possible D gene is TRBD1 (6 bases). CDR3 length equals 15 residues. Trimming cost V 7 bases and J 4 bases, with 16 bases left between them. Germline V CDR1 and CDR2: MNHEY, SVGAGI. The CDR3 is CASTPRGANNEKLFF. The CDR3, as DNA: TGTGCCAGCACCCCCCGGGGGGCAAATAATGAAAAACTGTTTTTT.

V usage is TRBV6-1 and J usage is TRBJ2-1; 7 bases align to TRBD2. Trimming cost V 1 base and J 4 bases; bases outside gene matches: 4. This CDR3 spans 15 amino acids. Germline V gene lookup returns CDR1 MNHNS and CDR2 SASEGT. The CDR3 bases are TGTGCCAGCAGTGAAGGCGGGGGAGGGTACAATGAGCAGTTCTTC. Amino acid sequence: CASSEGGGGYNEQFF.

The CDR3 nucleotides read TGTGCCAGCAGTCGTGGACAGGGGCTGAATCAGCCCCAGCATTTT. This sequence encodes CASSRGQGLNQPQHF. The J gene is TRBJ1-5, the V gene TRBV27; 9 nucleotides line up with TRBD1. The CDR3 spans 15 residues. Germline V lookup: CDR1 MNHEY, CDR2 SMNVEV (reference sequence). V shed 5 bases, J shed 4 bases, and the junction held 6 bases outside the gene matches.

This chain connects TRBV7-9 to TRBJ2-2; unclear D gene. With 2 bases removed from V and 7 bases from J, the gap between germline ends came to 8 bases. Germline V gene lookup returns CDR1 SEHNR and CDR2 FQNEAQ (reference sequence). The CDR3 extends over 13 amino acids. CDR3 DNA sequence: TGTGCCAGCAGCTTACCGGTGATCGGGGAGCTGTTTTTT. Its translation is CASSLPVIGELFF.

Regarding this clone: One end of the junction does not line up with germline, which may come from a read error. The rearrangement uses TRBV7-9 and TRBJ1-1, with 9 bases identical to TRBD1. Germline-derived CDR1 and CDR2 are SEHNR and FQNEAQ (reference sequence). The CDR3 contains 15 residues. CDR3 protein: CSSSPGQGQATEAFF. CDR3 bases: TGTTCCAGCAGCCCGGGACAGGGACAAGCCACTGAAGCTTTCTTT.

The V and J genes are TRBV28 and TRBJ2-7; 9 bases fit TRBD1. Germline loops: CDR1 MDHEN, CDR2 SYDVKM. CDR3 length: 15 amino acids. The V and J ends lost 0 bases and 3 bases, in that order; junction bases with no gene match: 3. The CDR3 reads CASSLWGQGDYEQYF. The CDR3 nucleotides read TGTGCCAGCAGTTTATGGGGACAGGGCGACTACGAGCAGTACTTC.